This T cell receptor beta chain derives from a study of cytomegalovirus exposure and HLA in healthy donors. Use of 60 Vbeta and 13 Jbeta primers characterized the PCR. TCRdb's copy holds only in-frame clones and misses some; the assay was immunoSEQ multiplex PCR. The table includes fewer than 200,000 clones, about 78% detected once. Germline assignment: CDR1 MNHEY and CDR2 SVGAGI. The CDR3 consists of 15 residues. Trimming pared 2 bases from V and 5 bases from J, leaving 15 bases between. The chain is built from TRBV6-5 and TRBJ2-5, with D possibly being TRBD2 (6 bases). This TCR was sampled from a man between 40 and 49 years old in good health and CMV-seronegative. The sample comprised PBMCs. Here the CDR3 reads CASSYRTPRGETQYF. In nucleotides, the CDR3 is TGTGCCAGCAGTTACCGGACACCGCGGGGCGAGACCCAGTACTTC.